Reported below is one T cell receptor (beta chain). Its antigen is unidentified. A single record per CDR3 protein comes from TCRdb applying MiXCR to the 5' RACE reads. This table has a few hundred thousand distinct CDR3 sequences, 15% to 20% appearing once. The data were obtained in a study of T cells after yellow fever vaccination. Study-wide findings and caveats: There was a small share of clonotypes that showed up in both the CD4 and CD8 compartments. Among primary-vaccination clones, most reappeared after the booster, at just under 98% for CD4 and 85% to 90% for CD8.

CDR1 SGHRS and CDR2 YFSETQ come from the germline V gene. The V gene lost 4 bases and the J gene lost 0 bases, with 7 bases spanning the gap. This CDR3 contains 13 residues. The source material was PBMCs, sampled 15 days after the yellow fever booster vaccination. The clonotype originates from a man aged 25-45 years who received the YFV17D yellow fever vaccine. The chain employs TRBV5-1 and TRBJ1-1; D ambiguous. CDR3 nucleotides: TGCGCCAGCAGCCCACCAATGAACACTGAAGCTTTCTTT. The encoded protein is CASSPPMNTEAFF.